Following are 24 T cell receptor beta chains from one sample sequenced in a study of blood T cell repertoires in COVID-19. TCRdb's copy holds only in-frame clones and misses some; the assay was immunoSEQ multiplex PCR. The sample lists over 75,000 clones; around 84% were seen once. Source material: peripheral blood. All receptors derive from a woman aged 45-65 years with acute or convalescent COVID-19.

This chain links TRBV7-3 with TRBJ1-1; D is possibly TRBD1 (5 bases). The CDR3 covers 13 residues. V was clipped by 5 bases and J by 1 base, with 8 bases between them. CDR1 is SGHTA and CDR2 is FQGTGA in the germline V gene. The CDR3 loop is CASSRGWNTEAFF. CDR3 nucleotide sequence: TGTGCCAGCAGCCGGGGGTGGAACACTGAAGCTTTCTTT.

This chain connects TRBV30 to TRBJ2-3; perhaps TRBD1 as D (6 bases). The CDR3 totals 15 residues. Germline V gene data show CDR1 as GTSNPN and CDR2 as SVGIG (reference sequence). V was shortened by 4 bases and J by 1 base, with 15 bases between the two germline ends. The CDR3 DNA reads TGTGCCTGGAATACCGAACAGGGACGCACAGATACGCAGTATTTT. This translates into CAWNTEQGRTDTQYF.

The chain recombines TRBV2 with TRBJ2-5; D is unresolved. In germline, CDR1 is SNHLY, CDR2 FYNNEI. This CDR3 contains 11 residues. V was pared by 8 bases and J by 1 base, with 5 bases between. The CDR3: CASAVQETQYF. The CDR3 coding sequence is TGTGCCAGCGCGGTCCAAGAGACCCAGTACTTC.

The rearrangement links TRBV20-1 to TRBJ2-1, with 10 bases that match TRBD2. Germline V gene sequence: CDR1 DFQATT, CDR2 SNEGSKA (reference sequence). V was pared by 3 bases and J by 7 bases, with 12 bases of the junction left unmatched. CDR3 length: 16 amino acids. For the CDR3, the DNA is TGCAGTGCTAGTCGGGCTAGCGGGAGAGGTTTGAATGAGCAGTTCTTC. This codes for CSASRASGRGLNEQFF.

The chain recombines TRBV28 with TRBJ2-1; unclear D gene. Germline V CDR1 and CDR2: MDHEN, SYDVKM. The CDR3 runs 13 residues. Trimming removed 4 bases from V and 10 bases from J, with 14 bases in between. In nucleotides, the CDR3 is TGTGCCAGCAGTTCCCTACTTCCAGGAGAGCAGTTCTTC. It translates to CASSSLLPGEQFF.

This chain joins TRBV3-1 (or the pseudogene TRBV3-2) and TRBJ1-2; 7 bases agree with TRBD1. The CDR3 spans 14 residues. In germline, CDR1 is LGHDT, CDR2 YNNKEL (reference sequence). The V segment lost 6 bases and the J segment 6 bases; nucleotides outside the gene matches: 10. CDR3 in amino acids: CASSRTGQVNGYTF. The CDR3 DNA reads TGTGCCAGCAGTAGGACTGGACAGGTAAATGGCTACACCTTC.

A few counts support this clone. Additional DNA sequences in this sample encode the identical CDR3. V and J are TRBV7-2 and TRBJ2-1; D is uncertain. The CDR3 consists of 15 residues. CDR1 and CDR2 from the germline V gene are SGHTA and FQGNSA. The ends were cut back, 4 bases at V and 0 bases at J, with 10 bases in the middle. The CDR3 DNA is TGTGCCAGCAGCTCCGGTCGGTCCTCCTACAATGAGCAGTTCTTC. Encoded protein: CASSSGRSSYNEQFF.

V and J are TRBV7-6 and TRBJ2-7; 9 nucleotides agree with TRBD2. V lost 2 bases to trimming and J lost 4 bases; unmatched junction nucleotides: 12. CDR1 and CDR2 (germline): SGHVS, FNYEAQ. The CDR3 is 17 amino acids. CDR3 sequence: CASSLSGGRARLYEQYF. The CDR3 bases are TGTGCCAGCAGCTTATCGGGCGGGAGGGCCCGTCTTTACGAGCAGTACTTC.

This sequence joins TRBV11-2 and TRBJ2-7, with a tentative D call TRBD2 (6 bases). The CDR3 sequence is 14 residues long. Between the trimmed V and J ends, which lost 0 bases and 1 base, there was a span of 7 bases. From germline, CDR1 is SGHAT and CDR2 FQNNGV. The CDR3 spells CASSLEGLSYEQYF. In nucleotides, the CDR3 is TGTGCCAGCAGCTTAGAGGGACTTTCCTACGAGCAGTACTTC.

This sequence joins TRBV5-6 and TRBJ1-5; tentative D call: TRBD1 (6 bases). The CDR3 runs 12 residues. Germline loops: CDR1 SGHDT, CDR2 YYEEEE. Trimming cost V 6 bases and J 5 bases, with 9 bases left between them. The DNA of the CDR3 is TGTGCCAGCACCCCAGGGGATCAGCCCCAGCATTTT. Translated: CASTPGDQPQHF.

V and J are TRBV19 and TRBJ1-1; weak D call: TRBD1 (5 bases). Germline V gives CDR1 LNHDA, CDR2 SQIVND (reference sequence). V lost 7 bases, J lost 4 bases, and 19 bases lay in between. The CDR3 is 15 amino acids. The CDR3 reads CASKHQGTGGTEAFF. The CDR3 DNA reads TGTGCCAGTAAACACCAGGGCACGGGGGGCACTGAAGCTTTCTTT.

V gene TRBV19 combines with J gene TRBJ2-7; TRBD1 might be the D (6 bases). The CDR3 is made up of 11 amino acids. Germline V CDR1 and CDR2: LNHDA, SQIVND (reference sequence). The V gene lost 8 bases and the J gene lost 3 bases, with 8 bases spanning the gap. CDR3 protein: CASGQIYEQYF. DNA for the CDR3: TGTGCCAGTGGACAGATCTACGAGCAGTACTTC.

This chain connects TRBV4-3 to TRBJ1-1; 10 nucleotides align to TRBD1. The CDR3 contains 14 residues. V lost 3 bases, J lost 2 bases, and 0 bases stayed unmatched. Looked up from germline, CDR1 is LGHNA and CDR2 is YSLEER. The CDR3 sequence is CASSQTGGNTEAFF. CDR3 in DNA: TGCGCCAGCAGCCAGACAGGGGGCAACACTGAAGCTTTCTTT.

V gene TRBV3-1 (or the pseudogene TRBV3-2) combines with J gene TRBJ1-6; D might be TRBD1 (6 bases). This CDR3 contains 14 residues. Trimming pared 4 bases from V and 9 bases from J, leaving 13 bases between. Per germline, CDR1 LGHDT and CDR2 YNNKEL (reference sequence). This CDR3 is CASSRGGRASPLHF. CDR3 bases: TGTGCCAGCAGCCGGGGGGGCAGGGCTTCACCCCTCCACTTT.

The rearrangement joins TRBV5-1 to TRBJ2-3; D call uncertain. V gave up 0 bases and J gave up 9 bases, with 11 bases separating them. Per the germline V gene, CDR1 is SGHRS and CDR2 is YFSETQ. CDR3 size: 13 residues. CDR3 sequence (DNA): TGCGCCAGCAGCTTGGAGGAGCGCTTCACGCAGTATTTT. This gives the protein CASSLEERFTQYF.

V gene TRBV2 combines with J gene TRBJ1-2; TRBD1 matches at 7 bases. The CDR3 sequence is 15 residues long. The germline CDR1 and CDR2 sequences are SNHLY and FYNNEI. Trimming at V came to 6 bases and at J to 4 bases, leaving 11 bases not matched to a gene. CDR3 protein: CASSQDPGQIYGYTF. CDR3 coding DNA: TGTGCCAGCAGCCAAGATCCGGGACAGATCTATGGCTACACCTTC.

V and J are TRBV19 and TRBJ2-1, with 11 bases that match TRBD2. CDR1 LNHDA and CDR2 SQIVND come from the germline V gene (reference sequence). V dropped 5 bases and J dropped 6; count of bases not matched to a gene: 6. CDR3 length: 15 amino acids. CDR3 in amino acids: CASSRTSGLTNEQFF. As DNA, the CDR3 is TGTGCCAGTAGTCGGACTAGCGGGCTTACCAATGAGCAGTTCTTC.

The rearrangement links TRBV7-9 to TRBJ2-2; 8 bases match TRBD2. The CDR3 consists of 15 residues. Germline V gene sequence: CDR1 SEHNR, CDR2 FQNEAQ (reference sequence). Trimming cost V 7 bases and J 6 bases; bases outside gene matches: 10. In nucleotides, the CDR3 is TGTGCCAGCACCGAAGGGGGACTAGGGTCCGGGGAGCTGTTTTTT. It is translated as CASTEGGLGSGELFF.

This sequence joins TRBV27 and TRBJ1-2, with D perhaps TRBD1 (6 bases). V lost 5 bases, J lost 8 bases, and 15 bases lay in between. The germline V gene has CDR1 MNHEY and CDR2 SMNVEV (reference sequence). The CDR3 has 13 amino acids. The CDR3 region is CASSPMTGRGYTF. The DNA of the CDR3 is TGTGCCAGCAGTCCGATGACAGGAAGGGGCTACACCTTC.

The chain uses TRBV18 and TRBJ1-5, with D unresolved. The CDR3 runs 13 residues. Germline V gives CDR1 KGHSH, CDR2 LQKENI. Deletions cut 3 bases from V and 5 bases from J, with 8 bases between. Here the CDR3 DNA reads TGTGCCAGCTCACCTTCAGATTATCAGCCCCAGCATTTT. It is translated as CASSPSDYQPQHF.

CDR3 coding DNA: TGTGCCAGCAGCTCCAGGGGGACACCCACCGGGGAGCTGTTTTTT. Translated, it gives CASSSRGTPTGELFF. The chain is built from TRBV11-3 and TRBJ2-2; TRBD1 aligns across 7 bases. Germline assignment: CDR1 SGHNT and CDR2 YENEEA. V dropped 4 bases and J dropped 4; count of bases not matched to a gene: 6. This CDR3 is built from 15 residues.

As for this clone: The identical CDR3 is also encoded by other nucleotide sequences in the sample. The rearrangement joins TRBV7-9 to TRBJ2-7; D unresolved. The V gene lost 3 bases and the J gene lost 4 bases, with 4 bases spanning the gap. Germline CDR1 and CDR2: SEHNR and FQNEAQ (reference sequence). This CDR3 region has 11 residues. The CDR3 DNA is TGTGCCAGCAGCTTGTTATACGAGCAGTACTTC. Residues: CASSLLYEQYF.

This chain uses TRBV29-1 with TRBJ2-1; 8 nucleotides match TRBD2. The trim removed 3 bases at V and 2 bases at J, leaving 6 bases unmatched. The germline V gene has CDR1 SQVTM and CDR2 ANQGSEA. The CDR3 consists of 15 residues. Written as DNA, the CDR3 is TGCAGCGTTGACCCAGCGGGAGACCCCTACAATGAGCAGTTCTTC. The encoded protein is CSVDPAGDPYNEQFF.

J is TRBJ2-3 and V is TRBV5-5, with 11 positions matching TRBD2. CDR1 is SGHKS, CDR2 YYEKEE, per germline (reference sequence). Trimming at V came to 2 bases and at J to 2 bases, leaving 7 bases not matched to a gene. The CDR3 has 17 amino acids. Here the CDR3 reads CASSFLAGGGSTDTQYF. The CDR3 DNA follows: TGTGCCAGCAGCTTTCTAGCGGGAGGCGGGTCCACAGATACGCAGTATTTT.